This T cell receptor beta chain was captured by sequencing in a study of shared clonotypes between healthy human individuals (dated by TCRdb to the early 2020s). Context from the whole study: The cohort included three men and a couple of women between 18 and 49 years of age. For each donor, CD4 naive and CD4 memory were each run on three plates, CD8 naive on two plates, and CD8 memory on one plate. To estimate repertoire size and how much clonotypes are shared between individuals, the study performed deep sequencing of blood TCR repertoires from a few healthy adults. To increase sequencing depth and limit assay-specific biases, different laboratories used diverse techniques to prepare libraries and sequence TCR repertoires. Leukapheresis yielded between about 0.9 and 9.5 billion PBMCs per donor. Overall results and qualifications from the work: Across a handful of donors, about 5% of naive CD4, approximately 3.6% of naive CD8, approximately 2.5% of memory CD4, and approximately 0.4% of memory CD8 clonotypes were shared. Incomplete sequencing was indicated by rarefaction of sorted-subset datasets, despite the large sequencing depth. Naive subsets generally had larger estimated clonotype richness than memory subsets did. Pairwise subsampling led to the expectation that sequencing depth would affect the degree of clonotype sharing among donors. Sampling was limited to blood, and TCR repertoires in tissue likely differ from TCR repertoires in blood. Because the study included a small number of donors, the genetic and exposure-history diversity represented was limited. Compared with non-shared clonotypes, clonotypes shared by all four sorted-subset donors had higher generation probabilities.

Healthy HIV-negative adults with no recently reported acute infections or vaccinations were included as donors. Every donor was a Caucasian adult residing in Nashville, Tennessee, USA. Magnetic negative selection was used to enrich CD4+ T cells, after which naive cells were positively selected on CD45RA and the negative fraction became the memory subset. Blood was obtained by leukapheresis, after which PBMCs were separated by Ficoll-Histopaque density gradient centrifugation and cryopreserved in liquid nitrogen vapor phase. Analytical flow cytometry was used to check the purity and quantity of each magnetically sorted T cell population. From each sorted fraction, genomic DNA was isolated and quantified by UV absorbance on a Nanodrop 2000c. In regard to this clone: The antigen this receptor binds is unknown. No base-level quality is on record; no much larger clone is a single base apart.

Using the deep immunoSEQ assay, multiplex PCR amplified TCR CDR3 regions from genomic DNA. For each cell subset, the extracted genomic DNA was distributed evenly across all wells of several immunoSEQ 96-well plates, and each plate served as one replicate. For sorted subsets, approximately 190 ng genomic DNA, equal to 25,000 to 35,000 T cell genomes, was loaded into each replicate PCR. The purified libraries were quantified using a Qubit 3.0 fluorometer, sized with a Bioanalyzer 2100, and then quantified again using the KAPA Library Quantification kit. Every immunoSEQ 96-well plate was sequenced on a dedicated single-read 150-cycle Illumina NextSeq 550 flow cell. For the original study's pipeline: The immunoSEQ output contained only junctional sequences without quality scores, so filtering could not match that applied to full-length reads. To assign V/J genes and CDR3, sequences were annotated using PyIR, a Python wrapper for IgBLAST v1.9, with IMGT germline references. Reads were filtered out if the reads had weak V/J assignments (E-value above 1e-6), no CDR3, stop codons, out-of-frame junctions, or ambiguous translated residues. V3J clonotypes were defined as sequences sharing an identical inferred V gene, J gene, and CDR3 amino acid sequence. To compute the percentage overlap between repertoires, the number of shared unique clonotypes was divided by the size of the smaller repertoire. RTK rarefaction, the Chao1 estimator, and Recon v2.1 estimates of unobserved clonotypes were used to assess repertoire richness. OLGA was used to compute generation probabilities for all TCRbeta clonotypes that the gDNA method yielded from a few donors. The clones in this table, taken by TCRdb from immuneACCESS, are in-frame only. Not every clone is retained; where verified, under half of the shortfall comes from an unresolved V gene, and the cause of the rest is unknown. D and trimming were read from the DNA, whereas the V and J calls and clone size are those reported in that table. The table for this sample lists approximately 2,300,000 clones; about 90% of them were counted only once. About 0.36% of the sample rests with the top ten.

Compared with germline, V lacks 3 bases and J lacks 6 bases; bases without a gene match: 6. CDR1 MNHNS and CDR2 SASEGT were looked up in the germline V gene. The CDR3, from cysteine to phenylalanine, totals 15 residues. Of all the DNA, just the CDR3 is kept, 45 bases in frame from base 1. The clonotype originates from a man aged 18 to 35 in good health. Some clones in this sample may be carry-over from other donors' samples. The sequencing input was naive CD4+ T cells from PBMCs. The cell subset or site label corresponds to: CD45RA+ positively selected. Here the chain combines TRBV6-1 and TRBJ2-7, with TRBD2 identical over 12 junction bases. The DNA sequence is given as TGTGCCAGCAGTGATCCCCTAGCGGGAGGGCGCGAGCAGTACTTC. This encodes CASSDPLAGGREQYF.